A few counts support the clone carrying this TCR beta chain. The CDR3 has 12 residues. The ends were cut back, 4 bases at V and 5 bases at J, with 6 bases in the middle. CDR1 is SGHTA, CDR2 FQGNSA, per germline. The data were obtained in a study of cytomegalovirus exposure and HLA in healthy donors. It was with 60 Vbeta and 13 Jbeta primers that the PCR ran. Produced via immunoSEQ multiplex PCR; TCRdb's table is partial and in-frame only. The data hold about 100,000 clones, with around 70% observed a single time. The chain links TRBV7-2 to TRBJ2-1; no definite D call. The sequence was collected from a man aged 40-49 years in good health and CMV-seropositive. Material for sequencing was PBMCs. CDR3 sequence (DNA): TGTGCCAGCAGCTATACAGACAATGAGCAGTTCTTC. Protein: CASSYTDNEQFF.